The 17 T cell receptor beta chains below come from one sample, sequenced in a study of T cell clones after liver transplantation. Profiling relied on immunoSEQ multiplex PCR, and the TCRdb table lists in-frame clones only, not all of them. Of some 57,000 clones listed, 60% to 80% are singletons. The material sequenced was CD4+ T cells from blood, taken at the 22-month timepoint. The receptor source for this set is a human patient who received a liver transplant. Certain T cells may be donor cells from the graft.

This clone was observed a few times. The chain joins TRBV27 to TRBJ2-2; 9 bases agree with TRBD1. This CDR3 has 19 amino acids. From germline, CDR1 is MNHEY and CDR2 SMNVEV (reference sequence). The ends lost 3 bases at V and 5 bases at J; junction bases unmatched: 16. The CDR3 sequence: CASSFPGQGGRGVTGELFF. Here the CDR3 DNA reads TGTGCCAGCAGTTTTCCGGGACAGGGAGGCCGGGGGGTGACCGGGGAGCTGTTTTTT.

The chain recombines TRBV9 with TRBJ1-6; D call uncertain. V dropped 5 bases and J dropped 0 bases, with 6 bases sitting between them. The CDR3 sequence is 14 residues long. Germline CDR1 reads SGDLS; CDR2 reads YYNGEE. As DNA, the CDR3 is TGTGCCAGCAGTAAAAGCTCCTATAATTCACCCCTCCACTTT. The encoded protein is CASSKSSYNSPLHF.

The genes are TRBV6-5 and TRBJ1-5, with D hard to call. This CDR3 has 13 amino acids. The V gene lost 7 bases and the J gene lost 5 bases, with 12 bases spanning the gap. Germline V gene lookup returns CDR1 MNHEY and CDR2 SVGAGI. DNA of the CDR3: TGTGCCAGCACCGACCGGCGATATCAGCCCCAGCATTTT. Protein sequence: CASTDRRYQPQHF.

This chain joins TRBV19 and TRBJ2-3, with 12 positions matching TRBD2. This CDR3 is built from 14 residues. Germline V gives CDR1 LNHDA, CDR2 SQIVND (reference sequence). Unmatched junction bases numbered 7, after V lost 10 bases and J lost 5 bases. In nucleotides, the CDR3 is TGTGCCACCGCTAGCGGGGGGGCCGAAGATACGCAGTATTTT. This gives the protein CATASGGAEDTQYF. Drawing the rest from reference TRBV19 and TRBJ2-3, the complete variable domain is DGGITQSPKYLFRKEGQNVTLSCEQNLNHDAMYWYRQDPGQGLRLIYYSQIVNDFQKGDIAEGYSVSREKKESFPLTVTSAQKNPTAFYLCATASGGAEDTQYFGPGTRLTVL.

The rearrangement joins TRBV2 to TRBJ1-2; D is uncertain. Between the trimmed V and J ends, which lost 6 bases and 3 bases, there was a span of 11 bases. The CDR3 is 13 residues long. CDR1 is SNHLY and CDR2 is FYNNEI in the germline V gene. The CDR3 bases are TGTGCCAGCAGAGGTCCCGCCCACTATGGCTACACCTTC. Residues: CASRGPAHYGYTF.

This chain uses TRBV11-1 with TRBJ1-6; no definite D call. From germline, CDR1 is SGHAT and CDR2 FQDESV (reference sequence). The V end was cut by 2 bases, the J end by 7 bases, with 9 bases between. The CDR3 runs 14 residues. The CDR3 protein is CASSLRVGNSPLHF. As DNA, the CDR3 is TGTGCCAGCAGCTTAAGGGTGGGAAATTCACCCCTCCACTTT.

V and J are TRBV6-5 and TRBJ1-2; D is perhaps TRBD1 (5 bases). In germline, CDR1 is MNHEY, CDR2 SVGAGI. This CDR3 spans 12 amino acids. V shed 5 bases and J shed 3 bases, with 7 bases lying between them. The CDR3 DNA is TGTGCCAGCAGTACAGGACACTATGGCTACACCTTC. Its protein is CASSTGHYGYTF.

V is TRBV7-9 and J is TRBJ1-2, with 9 bases fitting TRBD1. Trimming took 5 bases from V and 8 from J; bases not matched to a gene: 6. From germline, CDR1 is SEHNR and CDR2 FQNEAQ (reference sequence). The CDR3 sequence is 13 residues long. The CDR3 here is CASSPGTGQGYTF. The CDR3, as DNA: TGTGCCAGCAGCCCCGGGACAGGGCAAGGCTACACCTTC.

This clone was seen a few times. A junction end diverges from the germline sequence, so it may reflect a read error. The genes are TRBV7-7 and TRBJ2-1; unclear D gene. This CDR3 is built from 15 residues. Germline V CDR1 and CDR2: SSHAT, FNYEAQ (reference sequence). The CDR3 protein is CASSLDGSSYNEQFF. The DNA of the CDR3 is TGTGCTAGCAGCTTAGACGGTAGCTCCTACAATGAGCAGTTCTTC.

The chain carries TRBV29-1 and TRBJ1-3, with D unclear. The CDR3 is made up of 11 amino acids. V dropped 0 bases and J dropped 4 bases, with 1 base sitting between them. CDR1 and CDR2 (germline): SQVTM, ANQGSEA. CDR3 amino acids: CSVEEGNTIYF. The CDR3 region has the DNA TGCAGCGTTGAAGAAGGAAACACCATATATTTT.

The chain combines TRBV5-4 with TRBJ2-7, with 11 bases that match TRBD2. Germline CDR1 is SGHNT and CDR2 is YYREEE (reference sequence). V lost 0 bases to trimming and J lost 7 bases; unmatched junction nucleotides: 6. This CDR3 has 15 amino acids. The CDR3 sequence is CASSLAGTSGREQYF. The CDR3 DNA sequence: TGTGCCAGCAGCTTGGCCGGGACTAGCGGACGGGAGCAGTACTTC.

This clone was counted once. V usage is TRBV29-1 and J usage is TRBJ2-5; D may be TRBD1 (6 bases). With 7 bases removed from V and 5 bases from J, the gap between germline ends came to 14 bases. CDR1 and CDR2 from the germline V gene are SQVTM and ANQGSEA. The CDR3 length is 12 residues. CDR3 DNA sequence: TGCAGCGCCCTCAGGGGCTCGGAGACCCAGTACTTC. Its translation is CSALRGSETQYF. Full variable domain (rest looked up from reference TRBV29-1 and TRBJ2-5): SAVISQKPSRDICQRGTSLTIQCQVDSQVTMMFWYRQQPGQSLTLIATANQGSEATYESGFVIDKFPISRPNLTFSTLTVSNMSPEDSSIYLCSALRGSETQYFGPGTRLLVL.

This chain uses TRBV11-2 with TRBJ2-7, with D tentatively TRBD1 (6 bases). The CDR3 runs to 13 residues. Trimming removed 3 bases from V and 2 bases from J, with 8 bases in between. Germline CDR1 is SGHAT and CDR2 is FQNNGV. CDR3 nucleotides: TGTGCCAGCAGCTTTAACAGGGCCTACGAGCAGTACTTC. It encodes CASSFNRAYEQYF.

The rearrangement links TRBV4-1 to TRBJ2-3; D is tentatively TRBD1 or TRBD2 (6 bases each). V dropped 7 bases and J dropped 2 bases, with 22 bases sitting between them. CDR1 and CDR2 (germline): MGHRA, YSYEKL. The CDR3 totals 17 residues. In DNA, the CDR3 is TGCGCCAGCACTCCCGGTGGGGGGCCGGGACACACAGATACGCAGTATTTT. It translates to CASTPGGGPGHTDTQYF.

The genes are TRBV10-1 and TRBJ2-3, with 7 bases fitting TRBD1. The CDR3 has 14 amino acids. V was clipped by 3 bases and J by 5 bases; unmatched bases: 5. In germline, CDR1 is WNHNN, CDR2 SYGVQD (reference sequence). Here the CDR3 DNA reads TGCGCCAGCAGTGAAAGGCAGGGGGTAGATACGCAGTATTTT. Amino acid sequence: CASSERQGVDTQYF.

This clone was counted a few times. CDR3 in amino acids: CASSIVGLGYTF. The CDR3 coding sequence is TGTGCCAGTAGTATAGTAGGGCTCGGCTACACCTTC. The genes are TRBV19 and TRBJ1-2; D gene uncertain. Trimming took 1 base from V and 8 from J, leaving 8 bases between them. The germline CDR1 and CDR2 sequences are LNHDA and SQIVND (reference sequence). This CDR3 is built from 12 residues.

The genes are TRBV14 and TRBJ1-1; a possible D gene is TRBD1 (5 bases). The CDR3 consists of 18 residues. The V and J ends lost 4 bases and 5 bases respectively, with 26 bases between them. Germline V gives CDR1 SGHDN, CDR2 FVKESK. The CDR3 here is CASSPRGKRVRRKTEAFF. The CDR3 DNA sequence: TGTGCCAGCAGCCCTCGGGGGAAGAGGGTTAGGAGAAAAACTGAAGCTTTCTTT. The full variable domain, with the rest looked up from reference TRBV14 and TRBJ1-1, is EAGVTQFPSHSVIEKGQTVTLRCDPISGHDNLYWYRRVMGKEIKFLLHFVKESKQDESGMPNNRFLAERTGGTYSTLKVQPAELEDSGVYFCASSPRGKRVRRKTEAFFGQGTRLTVV.